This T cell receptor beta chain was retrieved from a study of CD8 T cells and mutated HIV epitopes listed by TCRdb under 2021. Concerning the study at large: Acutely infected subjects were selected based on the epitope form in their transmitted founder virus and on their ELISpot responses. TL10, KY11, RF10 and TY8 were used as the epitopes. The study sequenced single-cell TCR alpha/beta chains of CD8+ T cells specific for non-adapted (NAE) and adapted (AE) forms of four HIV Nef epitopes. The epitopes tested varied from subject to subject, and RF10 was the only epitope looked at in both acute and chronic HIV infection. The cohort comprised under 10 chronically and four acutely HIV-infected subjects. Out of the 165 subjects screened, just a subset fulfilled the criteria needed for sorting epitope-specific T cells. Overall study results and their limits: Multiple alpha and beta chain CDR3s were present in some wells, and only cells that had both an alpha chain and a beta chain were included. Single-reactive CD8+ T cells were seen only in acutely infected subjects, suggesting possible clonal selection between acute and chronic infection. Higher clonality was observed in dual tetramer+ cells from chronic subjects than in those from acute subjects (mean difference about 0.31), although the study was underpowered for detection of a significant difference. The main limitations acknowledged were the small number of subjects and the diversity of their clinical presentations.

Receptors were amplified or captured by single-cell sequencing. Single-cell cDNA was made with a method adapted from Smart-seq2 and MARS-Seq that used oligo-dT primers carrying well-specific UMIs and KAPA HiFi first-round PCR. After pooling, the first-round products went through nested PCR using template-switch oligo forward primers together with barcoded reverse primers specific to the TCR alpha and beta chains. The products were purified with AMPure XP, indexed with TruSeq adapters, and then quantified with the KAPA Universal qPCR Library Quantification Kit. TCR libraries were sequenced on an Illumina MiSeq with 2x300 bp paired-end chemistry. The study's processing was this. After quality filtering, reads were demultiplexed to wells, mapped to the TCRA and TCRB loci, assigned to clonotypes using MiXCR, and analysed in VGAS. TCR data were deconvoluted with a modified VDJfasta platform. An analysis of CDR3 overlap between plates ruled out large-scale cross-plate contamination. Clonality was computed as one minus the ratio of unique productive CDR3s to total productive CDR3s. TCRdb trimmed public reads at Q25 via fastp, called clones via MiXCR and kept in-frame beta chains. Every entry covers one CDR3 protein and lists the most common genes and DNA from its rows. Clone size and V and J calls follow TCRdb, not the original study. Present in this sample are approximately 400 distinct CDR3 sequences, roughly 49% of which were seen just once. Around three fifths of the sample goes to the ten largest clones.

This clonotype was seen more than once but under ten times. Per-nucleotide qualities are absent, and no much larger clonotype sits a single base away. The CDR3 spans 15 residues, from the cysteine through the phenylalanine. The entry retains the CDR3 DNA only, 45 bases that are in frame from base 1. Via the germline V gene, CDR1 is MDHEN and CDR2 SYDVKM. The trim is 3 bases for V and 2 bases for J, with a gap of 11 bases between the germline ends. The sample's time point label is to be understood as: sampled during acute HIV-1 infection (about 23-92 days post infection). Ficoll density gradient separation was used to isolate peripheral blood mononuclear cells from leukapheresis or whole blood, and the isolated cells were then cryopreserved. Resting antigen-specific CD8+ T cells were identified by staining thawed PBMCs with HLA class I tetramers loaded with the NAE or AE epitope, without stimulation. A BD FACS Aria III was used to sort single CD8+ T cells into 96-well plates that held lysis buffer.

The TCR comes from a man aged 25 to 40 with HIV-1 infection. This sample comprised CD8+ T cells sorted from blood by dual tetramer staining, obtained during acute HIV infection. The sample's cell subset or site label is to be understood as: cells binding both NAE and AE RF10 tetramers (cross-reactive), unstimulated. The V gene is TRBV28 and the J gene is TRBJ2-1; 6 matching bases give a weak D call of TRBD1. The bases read TGTGCCAGCAGTTTGGTGACAGGCGCCTACAATGAGCAGTTCTTC. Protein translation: CASSLVTGAYNEQFF. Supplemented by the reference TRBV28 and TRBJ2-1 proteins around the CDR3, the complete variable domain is DVKVTQSSRYLVKRTGEKVFLECVQDMDHENMFWYRQDPGLGLRLIYFSYDVKMKEKGDIPEGYSVSREKKERFSLILESASTNQTSMYLCASSLVTGAYNEQFFGPGTRLTVL.